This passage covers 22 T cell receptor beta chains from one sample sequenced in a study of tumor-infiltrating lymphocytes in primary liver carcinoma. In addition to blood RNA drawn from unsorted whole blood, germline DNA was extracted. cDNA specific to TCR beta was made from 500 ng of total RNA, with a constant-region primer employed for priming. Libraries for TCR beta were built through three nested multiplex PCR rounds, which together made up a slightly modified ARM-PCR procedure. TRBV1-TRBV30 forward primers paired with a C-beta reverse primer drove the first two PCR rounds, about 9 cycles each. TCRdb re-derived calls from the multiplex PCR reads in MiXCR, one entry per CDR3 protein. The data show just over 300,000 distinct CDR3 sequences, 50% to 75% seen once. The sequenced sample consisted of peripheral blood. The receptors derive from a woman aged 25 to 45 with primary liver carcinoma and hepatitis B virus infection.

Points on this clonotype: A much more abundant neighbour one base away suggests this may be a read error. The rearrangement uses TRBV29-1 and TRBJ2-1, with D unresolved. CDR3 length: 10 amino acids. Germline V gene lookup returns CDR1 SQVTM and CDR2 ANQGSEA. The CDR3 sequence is CGARQNEQFF. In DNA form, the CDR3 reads TGCGGCGCCCGCCAGAATGAGCAGTTCTTC.

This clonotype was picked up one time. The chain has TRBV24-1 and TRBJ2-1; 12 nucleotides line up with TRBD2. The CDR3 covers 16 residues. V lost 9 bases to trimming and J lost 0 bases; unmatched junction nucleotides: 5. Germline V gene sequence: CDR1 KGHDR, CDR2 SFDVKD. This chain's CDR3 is CATSSGRASSYNEQFF. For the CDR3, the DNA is TGTGCCACCTCTAGCGGGAGGGCCAGCTCCTACAATGAGCAGTTCTTC.

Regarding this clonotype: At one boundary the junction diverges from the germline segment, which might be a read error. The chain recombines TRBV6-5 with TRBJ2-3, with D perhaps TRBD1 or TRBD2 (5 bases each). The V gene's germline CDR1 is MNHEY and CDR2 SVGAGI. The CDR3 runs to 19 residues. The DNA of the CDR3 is TGTGCCAGCAGTTACCGTACTCCCCTCTCAGGTTCTAGCACAGGTACGCAGTATTTT. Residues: CASSYRTPLSGSSTGTQYF.

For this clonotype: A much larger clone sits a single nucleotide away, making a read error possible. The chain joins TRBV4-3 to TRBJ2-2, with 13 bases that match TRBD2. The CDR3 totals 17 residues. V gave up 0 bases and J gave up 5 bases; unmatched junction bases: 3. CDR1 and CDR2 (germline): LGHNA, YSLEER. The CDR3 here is CASSQEGGLAGTGELFF. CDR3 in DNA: TGCGCCAGCAGCCAAGAGGGGGGACTAGCGGGAACCGGGGAGCTGTTTTTT.

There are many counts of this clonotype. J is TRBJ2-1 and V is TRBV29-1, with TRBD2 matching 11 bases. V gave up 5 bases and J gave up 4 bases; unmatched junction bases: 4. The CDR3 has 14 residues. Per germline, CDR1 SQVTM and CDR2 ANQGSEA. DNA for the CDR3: TGCAGCGTTAGGATAGCGGGGGGGTACAATGAGCAGTTCTTC. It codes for CSVRIAGGYNEQFF.

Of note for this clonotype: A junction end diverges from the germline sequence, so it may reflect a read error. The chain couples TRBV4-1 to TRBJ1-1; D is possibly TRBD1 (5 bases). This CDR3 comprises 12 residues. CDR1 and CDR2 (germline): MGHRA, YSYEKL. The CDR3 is CASSQNQGEVFF. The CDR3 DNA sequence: TGCGCCAGTAGCCAGAATCAGGGTGAAGTTTTCTTT.

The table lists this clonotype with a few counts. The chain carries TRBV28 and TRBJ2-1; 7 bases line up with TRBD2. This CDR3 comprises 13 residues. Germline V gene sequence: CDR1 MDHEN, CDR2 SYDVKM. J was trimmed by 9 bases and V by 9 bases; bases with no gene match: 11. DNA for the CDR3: TGTGCCAGTGAGGAGTCGGGAGGTTTTGAGCAGTTCTTC. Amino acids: CASEESGGFEQFF. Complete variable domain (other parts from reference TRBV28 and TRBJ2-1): DVKVTQSSRYLVKRTGEKVFLECVQDMDHENMFWYRQDPGLGLRLIYFSYDVKMKEKGDIPEGYSVSREKKERFSLILESASTNQTSMYLCASEESGGFEQFFGPGTRLTVL.

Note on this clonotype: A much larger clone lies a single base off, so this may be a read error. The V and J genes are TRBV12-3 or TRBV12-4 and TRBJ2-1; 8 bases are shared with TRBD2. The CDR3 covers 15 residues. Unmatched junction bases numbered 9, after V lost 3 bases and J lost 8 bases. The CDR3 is CASSLSAGVPDEQFF. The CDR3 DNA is TGTGCCAGCAGTTTGTCAGCGGGAGTTCCGGATGAGCAGTTCTTC.

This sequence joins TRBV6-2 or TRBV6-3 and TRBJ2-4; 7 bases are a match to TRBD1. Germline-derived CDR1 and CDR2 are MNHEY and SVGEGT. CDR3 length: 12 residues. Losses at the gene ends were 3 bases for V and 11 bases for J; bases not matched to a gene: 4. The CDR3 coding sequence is TGTGCCAGCAGTTATGGGACAGCGTTTCAGTACTTC. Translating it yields CASSYGTAFQYF.

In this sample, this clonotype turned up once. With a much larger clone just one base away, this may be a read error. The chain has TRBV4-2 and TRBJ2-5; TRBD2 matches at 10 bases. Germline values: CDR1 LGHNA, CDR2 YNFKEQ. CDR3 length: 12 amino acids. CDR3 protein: CACSPSGRAPDF. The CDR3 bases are TGTGCCTGCAGCCCGAGCGGGAGGGCTCCTGACTTC.

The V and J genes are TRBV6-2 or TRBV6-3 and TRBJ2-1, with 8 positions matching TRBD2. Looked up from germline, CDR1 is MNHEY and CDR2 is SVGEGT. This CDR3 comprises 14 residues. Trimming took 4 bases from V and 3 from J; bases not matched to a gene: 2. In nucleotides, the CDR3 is TGTGCCAGCAGTTCGGGAGGGGACTACAATGAGCAGTTCTTC. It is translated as CASSSGGDYNEQFF.

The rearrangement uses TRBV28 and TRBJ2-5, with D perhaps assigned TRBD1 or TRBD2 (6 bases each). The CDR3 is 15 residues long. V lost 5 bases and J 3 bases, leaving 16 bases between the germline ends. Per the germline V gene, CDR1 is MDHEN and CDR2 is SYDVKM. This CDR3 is CASSTRGLRKETQYF. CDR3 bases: TGTGCCAGCAGTACCCGGGGGCTACGCAAAGAGACCCAGTACTTC.

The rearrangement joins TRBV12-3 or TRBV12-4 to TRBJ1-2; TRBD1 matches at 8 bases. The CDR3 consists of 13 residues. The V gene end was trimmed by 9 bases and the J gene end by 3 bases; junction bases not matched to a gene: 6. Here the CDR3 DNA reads TGTGCCAGAAGGAAGGACAGGGACTATGGCTACACCTTC. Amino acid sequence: CARRKDRDYGYTF.

CDR3 sequence reads: CASGSRDDTSSYNEQFF. DNA for the CDR3: TGTGCCAGCGGCTCTAGAGACGACACCTCTTCCTACAATGAGCAGTTCTTC. The chain couples TRBV11-2 to TRBJ2-1; no firm D call. V was pared by 8 bases and J by 1 base, with 21 bases between. Germline V CDR1 and CDR2: SGHAT, FQNNGV. The CDR3 is 17 residues long.

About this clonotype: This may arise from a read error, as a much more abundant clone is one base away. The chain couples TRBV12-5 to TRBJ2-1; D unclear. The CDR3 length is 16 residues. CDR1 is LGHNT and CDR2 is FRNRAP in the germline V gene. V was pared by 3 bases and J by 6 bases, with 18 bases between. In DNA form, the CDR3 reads TGTGCTAGTGGTTTAGAGACCCCGGGCCTTCGCAATGAGCAGTTCTTC. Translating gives CASGLETPGLRNEQFF.

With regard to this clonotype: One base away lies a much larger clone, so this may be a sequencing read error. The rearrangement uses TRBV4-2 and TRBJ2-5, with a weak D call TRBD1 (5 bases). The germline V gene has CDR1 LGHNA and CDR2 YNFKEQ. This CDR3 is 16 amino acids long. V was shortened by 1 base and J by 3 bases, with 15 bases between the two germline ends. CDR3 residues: CASSQGVKSREETQYF. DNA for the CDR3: TGTGCCAGCAGCCAAGGGGTGAAGAGCAGGGAAGAGACCCAGTACTTC.

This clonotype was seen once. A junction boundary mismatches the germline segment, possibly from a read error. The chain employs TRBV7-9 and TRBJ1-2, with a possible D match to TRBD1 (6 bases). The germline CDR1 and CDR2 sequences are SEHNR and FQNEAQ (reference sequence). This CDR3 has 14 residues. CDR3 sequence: CASSLASQGRGYIF. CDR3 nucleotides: TGTGCCAGCAGCTTAGCCTCTCAGGGGCGAGGCTACATCTTC.

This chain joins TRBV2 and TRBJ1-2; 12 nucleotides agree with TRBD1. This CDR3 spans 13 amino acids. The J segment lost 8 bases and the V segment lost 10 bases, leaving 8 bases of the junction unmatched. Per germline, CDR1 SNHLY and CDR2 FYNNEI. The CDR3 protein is CATSGQGAWGYTF. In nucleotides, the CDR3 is TGTGCCACCTCGGGACAGGGGGCGTGGGGCTACACCTTC.

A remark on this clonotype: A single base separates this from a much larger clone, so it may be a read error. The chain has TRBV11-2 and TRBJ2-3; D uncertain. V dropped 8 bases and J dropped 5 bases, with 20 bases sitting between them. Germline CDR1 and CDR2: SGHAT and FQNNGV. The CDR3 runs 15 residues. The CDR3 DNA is TGTGCCAGCCGCCCCTCAAGGGCGTACATAGATACGCAGTATTTT. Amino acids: CASRPSRAYIDTQYF.

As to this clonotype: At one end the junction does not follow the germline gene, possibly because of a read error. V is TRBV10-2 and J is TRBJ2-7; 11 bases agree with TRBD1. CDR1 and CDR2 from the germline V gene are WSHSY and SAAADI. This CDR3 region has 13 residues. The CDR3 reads CDSGGTGGYEQYF. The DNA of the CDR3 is TGCGACAGCGGGGGGACAGGGGGCTACGAGCAGTACTTC.

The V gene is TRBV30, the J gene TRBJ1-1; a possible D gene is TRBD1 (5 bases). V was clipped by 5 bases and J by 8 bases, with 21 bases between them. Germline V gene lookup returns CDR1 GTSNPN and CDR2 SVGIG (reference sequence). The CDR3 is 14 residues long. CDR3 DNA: TGTGCCTGGGCCGCCGGGGGGAAAACCTTCGAAGCTTTCTTT. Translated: CAWAAGGKTFEAFF.

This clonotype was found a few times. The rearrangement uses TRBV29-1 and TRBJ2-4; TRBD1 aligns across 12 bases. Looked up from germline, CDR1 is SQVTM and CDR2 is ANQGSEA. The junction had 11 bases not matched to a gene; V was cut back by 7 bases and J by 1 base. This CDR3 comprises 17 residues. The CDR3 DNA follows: TGCAGCGACGCCGGGACAGGGGGCGGTGAGGCCAAAAACATTCAGTACTTC. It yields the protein CSDAGTGGGEAKNIQYF.